The following is a T cell receptor (beta chain) sequence with its context. What it binds is unknown. Measured with immunoSEQ multiplex PCR; TCRdb has only the in-frame clones, and not every one. This sample has 150,000 to 200,000 clones, with 93% found just once. From germline, CDR1 is MDHEN and CDR2 SYDVKM. The CDR3 runs 12 residues. Trimming pared 7 bases from V and 6 bases from J, leaving 7 bases between. The record originates from a study of T cell responses to AZD1222 COVID-19 vaccine. Study conclusions and caveats: Two doses of AZD1222 preceded a rise in Spike-specific TCR breadth and depth. Reportedly, nearly half of unique spike TCRs recognized epitopes outside B.1.351/B.1.1.7 mutations.

V gene TRBV28 combines with J gene TRBJ1-6; the D is unclear. This receptor was taken from an adult in good health. The specimen comprised peripheral blood, sampled on day 0 of AZD1222 vaccination. In nucleotides, the CDR3 is TGTGCCAGCACAGATGGTAATTCACCCCTCCACTTT. Protein: CASTDGNSPLHF. Full variable domain (missing parts from reference TRBV28 and TRBJ1-6): DVKVTQSSRYLVKRTGEKVFLECVQDMDHENMFWYRQDPGLGLRLIYFSYDVKMKEKGDIPEGYSVSREKKERFSLILESASTNQTSMYLCASTDGNSPLHFGNGTRLTVT.